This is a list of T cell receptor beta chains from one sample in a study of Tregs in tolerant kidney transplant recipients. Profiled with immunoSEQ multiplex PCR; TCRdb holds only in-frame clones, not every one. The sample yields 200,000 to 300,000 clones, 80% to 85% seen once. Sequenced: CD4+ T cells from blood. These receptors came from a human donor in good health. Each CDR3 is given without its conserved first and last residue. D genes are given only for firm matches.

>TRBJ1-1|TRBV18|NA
ASSPKPTLLAF
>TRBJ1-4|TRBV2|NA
ASGPGSEKLF
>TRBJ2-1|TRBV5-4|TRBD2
ASRKPGLAGAEQF
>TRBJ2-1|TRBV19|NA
ASSRAGNEQF
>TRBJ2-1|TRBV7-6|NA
ASSLVLRGPINEQF
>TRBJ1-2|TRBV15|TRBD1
ATSRTGTLNGYT
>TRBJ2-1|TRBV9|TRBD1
ASSGGQGRNEQF
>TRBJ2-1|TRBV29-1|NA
SVDKSYNEQF
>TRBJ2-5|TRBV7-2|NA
ASSSDDTGAPKETQY
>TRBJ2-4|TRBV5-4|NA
ASSLGAGKNIQY
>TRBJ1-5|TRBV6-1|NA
ASSEEGLSNQPQH
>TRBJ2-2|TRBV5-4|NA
ASRPGKTGRIVNTGELF
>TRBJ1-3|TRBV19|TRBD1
ASSLWTGNSGNTIY
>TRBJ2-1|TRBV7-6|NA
ASSPGTPQVGNEQF
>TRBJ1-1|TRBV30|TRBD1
AWSKTGANTEAF
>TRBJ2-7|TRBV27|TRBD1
ASNWDRALEQY
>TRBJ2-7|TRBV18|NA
ASSLDRGYEQY
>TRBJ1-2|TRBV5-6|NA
ASRFDRLHGYT
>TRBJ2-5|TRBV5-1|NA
ASSQPQAVETQY
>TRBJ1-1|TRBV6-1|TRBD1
ATKTGRGNTEAF
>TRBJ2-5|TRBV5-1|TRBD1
ASSLIGTGQETQY
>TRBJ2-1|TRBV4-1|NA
ASSPQGYNEQF
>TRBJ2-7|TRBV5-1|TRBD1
ASSGRGTGGNEQY
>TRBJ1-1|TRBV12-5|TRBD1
ASAAQGADTEAF
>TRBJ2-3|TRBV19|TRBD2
ASAESGRTDTQY
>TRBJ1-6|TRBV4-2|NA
ASSQETVYSPLH
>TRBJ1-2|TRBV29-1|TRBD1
SVESQGIHGYT
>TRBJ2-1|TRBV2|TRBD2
ASRGLAGANEQF
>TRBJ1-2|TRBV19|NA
ASSAEGSYGYT
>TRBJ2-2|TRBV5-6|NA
ASSLGSGELF
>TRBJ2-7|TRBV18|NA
ASSRKTEKYEQY
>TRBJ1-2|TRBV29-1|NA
SGLQGRNGYT
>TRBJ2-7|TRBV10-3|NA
ATFPHLGGLTYEQY
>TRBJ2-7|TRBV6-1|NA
ASSELGYRAGEQY
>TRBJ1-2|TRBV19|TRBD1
ASNPPTGDGYT
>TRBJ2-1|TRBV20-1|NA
SARAGDEQF
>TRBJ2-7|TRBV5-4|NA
ASSFFGRTLEQY
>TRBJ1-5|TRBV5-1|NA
ASSLAAGGNQPQH
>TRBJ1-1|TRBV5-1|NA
ASRTGRDTEAF